A selection of T cell receptor beta chains follows, all from one sample in a study of T cell responses to AZD1222 COVID-19 vaccine. Clones were read by immunoSEQ multiplex PCR, and TCRdb kept only the in-frame ones, dropping some. The table lists roughly 140,000 clones, about 87% of them singletons, with approximately 3.6% in the top ten. Material: peripheral blood, obtained on day 0 of MenACWY control vaccination. The receptors were gathered from an adult in good health. CDR3s include the opening cysteine and the closing phenylalanine or tryptophan.

TRBV5-1 | CASSLASGEETQYF
TRBV28 | CASLRSGLNPWDYGYTF
TRBV7-3 | CASSEGPNTEAFF
TRBV29-1 | CSVAGIRTYEQYF
TRBV6-5 | CASRRDSASGNTIYF
TRBV5-4 | CASSLGGAGRNTEAFF
TRBV24-1 | CANKHDKLGRSNEKLFF
TRBV6-2/TRBV6-3 | CASSYRGREKAFF
TRBV9 | CASSVDSGSFEKLFF
TRBV9 | CASSVGSATLYGYTF
TRBV7-6 | CASSARAVGLAGVVEQYF
TRBV6-2/TRBV6-3 | CASSYQRPDRRLEAFF
TRBV24-1 | CATGSGTGVDNEQFF
TRBV6-5 | CASSSATAVHGYTF
TRBV30 | CAWSPLPDTQYF
TRBV28 | CASSLWRTDSGNTIYF
TRBV9 | CASSVTANQPQHF
TRBV3-1/TRBV3-2 | CASSQEAYTDTQYF
TRBV9 | CASSVDGGNSPLHF
TRBV5-1 | CASSLGEDSGNTIYF
TRBV14 | CASSQIDRNTEAFF
TRBV4-3 | CASSQEGSTYVEQYF
TRBV6-5 | CASSLFEGGSGNTIYF
TRBV30 | CAWSLRTGVYYGYTF
TRBV29-1 | CSIGRGTEAFF
TRBV29-1 | CSVEEVGQGPEAFF
TRBV5-1 | CASSLRANTEAFF
TRBV4-3 | CASSQVLGNIQYF
TRBV12-3/TRBV12-4 | CASSDRGNYGYTF
TRBV28 | CASSLSDTEAFF
TRBV7-2 | CASSATGTAHEAFF
TRBV6-6 | CASSYAQGGTNEKLFF